The T cell receptor beta chain described here comes from a study of OX40 agonist ivuxolimab in advanced cancers. Here immunoSEQ multiplex PCR was the method, and the copy in TCRdb shows in-frame clones only, minus some. The table has tens of thousands of clones, under 95% seen once; the top ten hold more than 13%. The CDR3 is made up of 17 amino acids. Germline assignment: CDR1 LGHNA and CDR2 YNFKEQ. The V end lost 3 bases, the J end lost 0 bases, and 15 bases lay between the germline ends. This TCR derives from an adult with an advanced solid tumor such as melanoma, head and neck, liver or kidney cancer. The chain employs TRBV4-2 and TRBJ1-3; D uncertain. Sequenced material: CD4+ or CD8+ T cells sorted from blood, taken in a trial of the OX40 agonist ivuxolimab. The CDR3 bases are TGTGCCAGCAGCCAGGGATATGACTGGGACTCTGGAAACACCATATATTTT. Encoded protein: CASSQGYDWDSGNTIYF.